This is a list of T cell receptor beta chains from one sample in a study of brain T cells in children with intractable seizures. Measured with immunoSEQ multiplex PCR; TCRdb has only the in-frame clones, and not every one. The sample contains under 150,000 clones, around 94% of which appear only once. This specimen consisted of peripheral blood, obtained at surgery. The receptors were sampled from a boy in the first two years of life with hemimegalencephaly and intractable seizures. Both conserved end residues are part of each CDR3. D genes are given only for firm matches. Not all rows give a size; the values are once, few, many and, for expanded clones, a class.

j_gene | d_gene | v_gene | abundance | CDR3aa | CDR3nt
TRBJ2-5 | TRBD2 | TRBV9 | once | CASTRGGGQETQYF | TGTGCCAGCACCCGCGGGGGAGGCCAAGAGACCCAGTACTTC
TRBJ2-6 | NA | TRBV7-6 | NA | CASSLGAGSGGANVLTF | TGTGCCAGCAGCTTAGGGGCAGGGAGCGGTGGGGCCAACGTCCTGACTTTC
TRBJ2-3 | TRBD2 | TRBV5-4 | NA | CASSLARREGRDTQYF | TGTGCCAGCAGCTTGGCTAGGCGGGAGGGCCGGGATACGCAGTATTTT
TRBJ2-3 | TRBD2 | TRBV4-3 | NA | CASSAGTSGSWTDTQYF | TGCGCCAGCAGCGCCGGGACTAGCGGGAGCTGGACAGATACGCAGTATTTT
TRBJ1-1 | NA | TRBV2 | NA | CASSGPSTEAFF | TGTGCCAGCAGTGGACCGAGCACTGAAGCTTTCTTT
TRBJ2-7 | NA | TRBV30 | NA | CAWSVGGQYYEQYF | TGTGCCTGGAGTGTCGGTGGGCAGTACTACGAGCAGTACTTC
TRBJ1-1 | NA | TRBV19 | NA | CASSIPPPGGAAFF | TGTGCCAGTAGTATCCCCCCTCCGGGGGGAGCGGCTTTCTTT
TRBJ1-5 | NA | TRBV28 | NA | CASSFLGSPQQPQHF | TGTGCCAGCAGTTTTTTGGGCAGCCCCCAGCAGCCCCAGCATTTT
TRBJ1-5 | NA | TRBV4-1 | NA | CASSQTRTSNQPQHF | TGCGCCAGCAGCCAAACAAGAACTAGCAATCAGCCCCAGCATTTT
TRBJ2-3 | TRBD2 | TRBV18 | NA | CASSLSAAGALTDTQYF | TGTGCCAGCTCACTCTCCGCGGCGGGAGCCCTCACAGATACGCAGTATTTT
TRBJ1-1 | NA | TRBV29-1 | NA | CSVDRTGTGEAFF | TGCAGCGTTGACCGTACAGGGACTGGTGAAGCTTTCTTT
TRBJ2-1 | NA | TRBV6-5 | NA | CASRALGGSYNEQFF | TGTGCCAGCAGGGCTCTAGGAGGCTCCTACAATGAGCAGTTCTTC
TRBJ2-7 | NA | TRBV6-5 | few | CASSYSGPSYEQYF | TGTGCCAGCAGTTACTCCGGGCCCTCCTACGAGCAGTACTTC
TRBJ2-3 | NA | TRBV30 | NA | CAGQGGFNTDTQYF | TGTGCCGGACAGGGAGGGTTTAACACAGATACGCAGTATTTT
TRBJ2-7 | TRBD1 | TRBV27 | once | CASTHTGGAAEQYF | TGTGCCAGCACCCATACAGGGGGCGCGGCCGAGCAGTACTTC
TRBJ2-1 | NA | TRBV7-2 | NA | CASSPETYNEQFF | TGTGCCAGCAGCCCGGAAACTTACAATGAGCAGTTCTTC
TRBJ2-3 | NA | TRBV3-1/TRBV3-2 | NA | CASSQDSLLGTQYF | TGTGCCAGCAGCCAAGACTCCTTGCTGGGTACGCAGTATTTT
TRBJ2-7 | TRBD2 | TRBV3-1/TRBV3-2 | NA | CASSRRLAGGPWEQYF | TGTGCCAGCAGCCGTCGACTAGCGGGAGGGCCCTGGGAGCAGTACTTC
TRBJ1-5 | NA | TRBV6-5 | NA | CASRIQVYSNQPQHF | TGTGCCAGCAGGATACAGGTATATAGCAATCAGCCCCAGCATTTT
TRBJ2-3 | TRBD1 | TRBV7-9 | NA | CASSLGDRGATDTQYF | TGTGCCAGCAGCTTAGGGGACAGGGGGGCAACAGATACGCAGTATTTT
TRBJ1-5 | NA | TRBV2 | NA | CASSEGTHQPQHF | TGTGCCAGCAGTGAAGGGACCCATCAGCCCCAGCATTTT
TRBJ2-2 | NA | TRBV11-2 | NA | CASTPGNGGELFF | TGTGCCAGCACCCCAGGGAATGGCGGGGAGCTGTTTTTT
TRBJ2-5 | TRBD2 | TRBV30 | once | CAWSPKAAGAQETQYF | TGTGCCTGGAGTCCGAAGGCAGCGGGAGCACAAGAGACCCAGTACTTC
TRBJ2-2 | TRBD1 | TRBV19 | NA | CASSIQGARGTGELFF | TGTGCCAGTAGTATTCAGGGGGCGAGGGGCACCGGGGAGCTGTTTTTT
TRBJ1-6 | NA | TRBV7-2 | NA | CASSDLYRASSYNSPLHF | TGTGCCAGCAGCGACTTGTACAGGGCCAGCTCCTATAATTCACCCCTCCACTTT
TRBJ2-1 | NA | TRBV20-1 | NA | CSASSSISSSYSKNEQFF | TGCAGTGCTAGTTCTAGCATTTCTAGCTCCTACAGTAAGAATGAGCAGTTCTTC
TRBJ2-1 | NA | TRBV10-3 | NA | CATDRDGLSYNEQFF | TGTGCCACCGACCGGGACGGCTTATCCTACAATGAGCAGTTCTTC
TRBJ1-1 | NA | TRBV4-1 | NA | CASSRVLEATEAFF | TGCGCCAGCAGCCGAGTTCTCGAGGCCACTGAAGCTTTCTTT
TRBJ1-5 | TRBD1 | TRBV28 | NA | CASSFPDREGEPQHF | TGTGCCAGCAGTTTCCCCGACAGGGAAGGGGAGCCCCAGCATTTT
TRBJ2-7 | NA | TRBV27 | NA | CASSYSRGSFFYEQYF | TGTGCCAGCAGTTACTCCAGGGGATCGTTCTTCTACGAGCAGTACTTC
TRBJ2-4 | TRBD1 | TRBV11-3 | NA | CASSPRTGAEAKNIQYF | TGTGCCAGCAGCCCCCGGACAGGGGCGGAGGCCAAAAACATTCAGTACTTC
TRBJ2-7 | NA | TRBV5-8 | NA | CASSSPLTGPRSYEQYF | TGTGCCAGCAGCTCCCCATTAACGGGACCGAGATCCTACGAGCAGTACTTC
TRBJ1-2 | NA | TRBV28 | NA | CASSPPGKNYGYTF | TGTGCCAGCAGTCCCCCGGGCAAGAACTATGGCTACACCTTC
TRBJ2-3 | TRBD1 | TRBV5-5 | NA | CASSYPGQGSTDTQYF | TGTGCCAGCAGTTACCCGGGACAGGGCTCCACAGATACGCAGTATTTT
TRBJ2-5 | TRBD2 | TRBV7-3 | once | CASARGREETQYF | TGTGCCAGCGCTCGGGGGAGGGAAGAGACCCAGTACTTC
TRBJ2-3 | TRBD2 | TRBV3-1/TRBV3-2 | NA | CASSLSGRVGPDTQYF | TGTGCCAGCAGTCTTAGCGGGAGGGTCGGGCCAGATACGCAGTATTTT
TRBJ2-7 | NA | TRBV6-5 | NA | CASSYAGTTTYEQYF | TGTGCCAGCAGTTACGCTGGGACAACGACTTACGAGCAGTACTTC
TRBJ1-5 | NA | TRBV6-2/TRBV6-3 | NA | CASTPLGAFFSNQPQHF | TGTGCCAGCACCCCGTTGGGGGCCTTTTTCAGCAATCAGCCCCAGCATTTT
TRBJ1-1 | NA | TRBV30 | NA | CAQPTSGDSKGVDTEAFF | TGTGCCCAACCCACATCGGGGGATTCCAAGGGGGTGGACACTGAAGCTTTCTTT
TRBJ2-7 | TRBD1 | TRBV7-2 | NA | CASSLAGRGTSYEQYF | TGTGCCAGCAGCTTAGCGGGCAGGGGGACCTCCTACGAGCAGTACTTC
TRBJ1-5 | TRBD1 | TRBV28 | NA | CASSLWRGLQSNQPQHF | TGTGCCAGCAGTTTATGGAGGGGGCTTCAATCCAATCAGCCCCAGCATTTT
TRBJ2-3 | TRBD2 | TRBV19 | NA | CASSILPSGSTDTQYF | TGTGCCAGTAGTATCCTACCTAGCGGGAGTACAGATACGCAGTATTTT
TRBJ2-3 | TRBD2 | TRBV25-1 | once | CASSESGGRGTDTQYF | TGTGCCAGCAGTGAGAGCGGGGGGCGAGGGACAGATACGCAGTATTTT
TRBJ2-4 | TRBD1 | TRBV3-1/TRBV3-2 | once | CASSPSDRAKNIQYF | TGTGCCAGCAGCCCCTCGGACAGGGCAAAAAACATTCAGTACTTC
TRBJ1-1 | NA | TRBV13 | NA | CASSLGGPNTEAFF | TGTGCCAGCAGCCTGGGGGGCCCGAACACTGAAGCTTTCTTT
TRBJ2-2 | NA | TRBV28 | NA | CASSLRTGTNTGELFF | TGTGCCAGCAGTTTACGGACGGGGACGAACACCGGGGAGCTGTTTTTT
TRBJ1-2 | TRBD1 | TRBV9 | NA | CASSAQGVNYGYTF | TGTGCCAGCAGCGCCCAGGGGGTTAACTATGGCTACACCTTC
TRBJ1-5 | NA | TRBV6-2/TRBV6-3 | NA | CASSMTFSNQPQHF | TGTGCCAGCAGTATGACATTTAGCAATCAGCCCCAGCATTTT
TRBJ2-1 | NA | TRBV25-1 | NA | CASRGVKRNEQFF | TGTGCCAGCAGGGGAGTCAAGCGCAATGAGCAGTTCTTC
TRBJ1-1 | TRBD1 | TRBV19 | NA | CASSAPTLTGGTTEAFF | TGTGCCAGTAGTGCCCCGACGTTGACAGGGGGTACCACTGAAGCTTTCTTT
TRBJ2-3 | NA | TRBV5-4 | NA | CASSLETLASTDTQYF | TGTGCCAGCAGCTTGGAAACGTTGGCTAGCACAGATACGCAGTATTTT
TRBJ2-7 | NA | TRBV6-5 | NA | CASSYSGEPSYEQYF | TGTGCCAGCAGTTACTCAGGGGAGCCATCCTACGAGCAGTACTTC
TRBJ2-7 | NA | TRBV28 | NA | CASSLRESSYEQYF | TGTGCCAGCAGTTTACGGGAGAGCTCCTACGAGCAGTACTTC
TRBJ2-1 | NA | TRBV7-8 | NA | CASSLALWLAYNEQFF | TGTGCCAGCAGCTTAGCACTCTGGCTAGCCTACAATGAGCAGTTCTTC
TRBJ1-1 | NA | TRBV27 | NA | CASSLLGSGTEAFF | TGTGCCAGCAGTTTATTGGGGTCGGGCACTGAAGCTTTCTTT
TRBJ1-6 | NA | TRBV28 | once | CASSLGPSGYNSPLHF | TGTGCCAGCAGTTTAGGCCCAAGTGGCTATAATTCACCCCTCCACTTT
TRBJ2-7 | NA | TRBV10-3 | NA | CAIRGTPGYSLPYEQYF | TGTGCCATCAGGGGGACTCCAGGATATTCTCTTCCCTACGAGCAGTACTTC
TRBJ1-4 | NA | TRBV4-1 | NA | CASSQVGYRRFF | TGCGCCAGCAGCCAAGTAGGGTACAGGCGGTTTTTT
TRBJ1-5 | NA | TRBV6-5 | NA | CASSTGDQPQHF | TGTGCCAGCAGTACCGGGGATCAGCCCCAGCATTTT